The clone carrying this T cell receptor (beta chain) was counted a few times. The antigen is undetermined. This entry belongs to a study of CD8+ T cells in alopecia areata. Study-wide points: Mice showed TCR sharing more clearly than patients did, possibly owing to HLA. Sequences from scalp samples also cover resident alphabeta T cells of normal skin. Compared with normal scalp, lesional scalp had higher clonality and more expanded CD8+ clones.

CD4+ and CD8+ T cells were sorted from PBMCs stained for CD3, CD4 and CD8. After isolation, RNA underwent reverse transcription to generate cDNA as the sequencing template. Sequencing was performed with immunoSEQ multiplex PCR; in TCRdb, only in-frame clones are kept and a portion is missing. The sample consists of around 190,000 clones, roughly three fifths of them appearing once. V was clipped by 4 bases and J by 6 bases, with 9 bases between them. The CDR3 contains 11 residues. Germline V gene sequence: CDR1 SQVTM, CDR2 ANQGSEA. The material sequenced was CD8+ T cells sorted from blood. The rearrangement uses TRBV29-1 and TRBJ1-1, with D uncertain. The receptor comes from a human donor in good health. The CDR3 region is CSVVGNAEAFF. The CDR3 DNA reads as TGCAGCGTTGTAGGTAACGCTGAAGCTTTCTTT.